Presented here are 28 T cell receptor beta chains from one specimen sequenced in a study of blood T cell repertoires in COVID-19. Libraries were prepared by immunoSEQ multiplex PCR; TCRdb keeps only in-frame clonotypes and omits some of them. This sample has about 220,000 clones, with approximately 90% found just once. The sequencing input was PBMCs or T cells enriched from blood (not recorded which). These receptors all come from a woman under 30 in a cohort exposed to, infected with or recovered from COVID-19 (not recorded which).

The chain carries TRBV4-1 and TRBJ2-2; D gene unclear. Germline values: CDR1 MGHRA, CDR2 YSYEKL. The CDR3 contains 13 residues. V was pared by 6 bases and J by 2 bases, with 7 bases between. CDR3: CASSLSNTGELFF. The CDR3 DNA is TGCGCCAGCAGTCTGTCTAACACCGGGGAGCTGTTTTTT.

The rearrangement uses TRBV7-3 and TRBJ1-1; D is possibly TRBD1 (5 bases). From germline, CDR1 is SGHTA and CDR2 FQGTGA. This CDR3 comprises 16 residues. V lost 4 bases and J lost 1, with 16 bases in between. The CDR3 DNA reads TGTGCCAGCAGCTCACTGTCGGGTCAGGGGAACACTGAAGCTTTCTTT. Protein sequence: CASSSLSGQGNTEAFF.

This chain links TRBV19 with TRBJ2-7; D is perhaps TRBD1 (5 bases). The CDR3 is 14 residues long. CDR1 is LNHDA, CDR2 SQIVND, per germline (reference sequence). Trimming shortened V by 4 bases and J by 2 bases, and 12 bases separated the two germline ends. The CDR3 protein is CASSSQGFTYEQYF. In DNA, the CDR3 is TGTGCCAGTAGTAGTCAGGGCTTTACCTACGAGCAGTACTTC. Complete variable domain (other parts from reference TRBV19 and TRBJ2-7): DGGITQSPKYLFRKEGQNVTLSCEQNLNHDAMYWYRQDPGQGLRLIYYSQIVNDFQKGDIAEGYSVSREKKESFPLTVTSAQKNPTAFYLCASSSQGFTYEQYFGPGTRLTVT.

The V and J genes are TRBV19 and TRBJ2-1; 8 nucleotides align to TRBD1. This CDR3 region has 15 residues. Germline values: CDR1 LNHDA, CDR2 SQIVND (reference sequence). Germline trimming cut 3 bases from V and 8 bases from J; bases unmatched to any gene: 9. CDR3 sequence reads: CASSIRSGGIDEQFF. The CDR3 bases are TGTGCCAGTAGTATTCGGTCAGGGGGCATAGATGAGCAGTTCTTC.

The gene calls are TRBV10-1 and TRBJ1-3; unclear D gene. Between the trimmed V and J ends, which lost 10 bases and 0 bases, there was a span of 13 bases. Germline V gives CDR1 WNHNN, CDR2 SYGVQD (reference sequence). This CDR3 has 14 residues. DNA of the CDR3: TGCGCCACCACGGAGTGGAGCTCTGGAAACACCATATATTTT. Encoded protein: CATTEWSSGNTIYF.

The V and J genes are TRBV9 and TRBJ2-1; 10 bases agree with TRBD2. Germline V CDR1 and CDR2: SGDLS, YYNGEE. The junction had 11 bases not matched to a gene; V was cut back by 0 bases and J by 8 bases. CDR3 length equals 17 residues. The CDR3 is CASSVGVAGGLIHEQFF. The DNA for the CDR3 is TGTGCCAGCAGCGTAGGGGTAGCGGGGGGCCTGATCCATGAGCAGTTCTTC.

The rearrangement uses TRBV15 and TRBJ2-7; no clear D. CDR1 is LNHNV and CDR2 is YYDKDF in the germline V gene (reference sequence). The length of the CDR3 is 15 residues. Trimming left V 0 bases short and J 7 bases short, with 16 bases between. The CDR3 reads CATSRDQAPLLEQYF. The DNA for the CDR3 is TGTGCCACCAGCAGAGATCAGGCGCCCCTATTAGAGCAGTACTTC.

The chain uses TRBV5-1 and TRBJ2-5, with TRBD2 matching over 8 bases. V dropped 6 bases and J dropped 1; count of bases not matched to a gene: 8. Germline CDR1 is SGHRS and CDR2 is YFSETQ. The CDR3 covers 15 residues. The CDR3 nucleotides read TGCGCCAGCAACTTAGCGGGGCACCTCCAAGAGACCCAGTACTTC. Its translation: CASNLAGHLQETQYF. Together with reference TRBV5-1 and TRBJ2-5, the CDR3 gives the full variable domain: KAGVTQTPRYLIKTRGQQVTLSCSPISGHRSVSWYQQTPGQGLQFLFEYFSETQRNKGNFPGRFSGRQFSNSRSEMNVSTLELGDSALYLCASNLAGHLQETQYFGPGTRLLVL.

The J gene is TRBJ1-2, the V gene TRBV5-1, with TRBD1 matching over 11 bases. The J segment lost 4 bases and the V segment lost 0 bases, leaving 2 bases of the junction unmatched. CDR3 length: 15 amino acids. Germline V gives CDR1 SGHRS, CDR2 YFSETQ. Here the CDR3 reads CASSLEGTGGYGYTF. The CDR3 DNA is TGCGCCAGCAGCTTGGAAGGGACAGGGGGCTATGGCTACACCTTC.

The chain carries TRBV5-6 and TRBJ2-2; TRBD2 is a possible D gene (6 bases). Trimming left V 0 bases short and J 2 bases short, with 11 bases between. The CDR3 spans 16 residues. Germline V gene lookup returns CDR1 SGHDT and CDR2 YYEEEE. This chain's CDR3 is CASSLAVAVNTGELFF. In DNA form, the CDR3 reads TGTGCCAGCAGCTTGGCGGTAGCGGTAAACACCGGGGAGCTGTTTTTT.

V and J are TRBV28 and TRBJ1-1; a weak D match, TRBD1 (5 bases). V lost 1 base and J 11 bases, leaving 14 bases between the germline ends. Germline CDR1 and CDR2: MDHEN and SYDVKM. The CDR3 loop spans 13 amino acids. In nucleotides, the CDR3 is TGTGCCAGCAGTTTATTTGACAGCCTCGGGGCTTTCTTT. Translated, it gives CASSLFDSLGAFF.

The chain recombines TRBV5-1 with TRBJ2-5; D gene uncertain. The V gene's germline CDR1 is SGHRS and CDR2 YFSETQ. V lost 0 bases and J 3 bases, leaving 12 bases between the germline ends. This CDR3 comprises 15 residues. DNA of the CDR3: TGCGCCAGCAGCTTGGGTGACAATACCGAAGAGACCCAGTACTTC. Translating gives CASSLGDNTEETQYF.

The chain is built from TRBV30 and TRBJ1-5, with D unresolved. The V end lost 5 bases, the J end lost 5 bases, and 28 bases lay between the germline ends. This CDR3 contains 18 residues. Per the germline V gene, CDR1 is GTSNPN and CDR2 is SVGIG (reference sequence). In nucleotides, the CDR3 is TGTGCCTGGGACAAGCGGGGTTTCGAGGCCTCAGTAGATCAGCCCCAGCATTTT. Protein sequence: CAWDKRGFEASVDQPQHF.

V gene TRBV2 combines with J gene TRBJ1-2; 9 nucleotides line up with TRBD1. The germline gives CDR1 SNHLY, CDR2 FYNNEI. Trimming at V came to 8 bases and at J to 4 bases, leaving 5 bases not matched to a gene. The CDR3 has 13 amino acids. CDR3 sequence reads: CASRTGASYGYTF. In DNA, the CDR3 is TGTGCCAGCCGGACAGGGGCGAGCTATGGCTACACCTTC.

The J gene is TRBJ1-2, the V gene TRBV10-3; 11 positions match TRBD1. The CDR3 sequence is 14 residues long. V gave up 6 bases and J gave up 7 bases; unmatched junction bases: 7. The germline gives CDR1 ENHRY, CDR2 SYGVKD. Here the CDR3 DNA reads TGTGCCATCAGCCAGGGACAGGGGGAACGTGGCTACACCTTC. It yields the protein CAISQGQGERGYTF.

This chain joins TRBV11-2 and TRBJ2-1; 13 nucleotides match TRBD2. CDR1 SGHAT and CDR2 FQNNGV come from the germline V gene. With 7 bases clipped from V and 6 bases from J, the junction kept 6 bases outside the gene matches. The CDR3 has 15 residues. The CDR3 DNA reads TGTGCCAGCACCATTGGGACTAGCGGGGTCAATGAGCAGTTCTTC. It translates to CASTIGTSGVNEQFF.

This chain uses TRBV6-5 with TRBJ2-7; tentative D call: TRBD1 (6 bases). The CDR3 contains 14 residues. Trimming took 8 bases from V and 3 from J, leaving 17 bases between them. The V gene's germline CDR1 is MNHEY and CDR2 SVGAGI. CDR3 DNA sequence: TGTGCCAGCGGCCCAACAGGGTTGATCTACGAGCAGTACTTC. It is translated as CASGPTGLIYEQYF.

As regards this clone: The germline gene is not matched at one end of the junction; a read error may be the cause. The chain has TRBV7-7 and TRBJ2-1; the match to TRBD2 covers 8 bases. Per germline, CDR1 SSHAT and CDR2 FNYEAQ (reference sequence). This CDR3 comprises 16 residues. The CDR3 sequence is CASSREAGAAYNEQFF. CDR3 DNA: TGTGCTAGCAGCCGTGAAGCGGGAGCGGCCTACAATGAGCAGTTCTTC. Together with reference TRBV7-7 and TRBJ2-1, the CDR3 gives the full variable domain: GAGVSQSPRYKVTKRGQDVTLRCDPISSHATLYWYQQALGQGPEFLTYFNYEAQPDKSGLPSDRFSAERPEGSISTLTIQRTEQRDSAMYRCASSREAGAAYNEQFFGPGTRLTVL.

V is TRBV2 and J is TRBJ2-3, with a possible D match to TRBD1 (6 bases). CDR1 is SNHLY and CDR2 is FYNNEI in the germline V gene. V lost 7 bases to trimming and J lost 0 bases, with 14 bases between them. This CDR3 has 15 residues. DNA for the CDR3: TGTGCCAGCATAGCAAGGACAGCTAGCACAGATACGCAGTATTTT. This translates into CASIARTASTDTQYF.

The CDR3 here is CASSLVASTSYEQYF. CDR3 sequence (DNA): TGTGCCAGCAGCTTAGTGGCTAGCACGTCCTACGAGCAGTACTTC. The J gene is TRBJ2-7, the V gene TRBV11-3; TRBD2 is a possible D gene (5 bases). Trimming pared 1 base from V and 1 base from J, leaving 11 bases between. Germline V CDR1 and CDR2: SGHNT, YENEEA. This CDR3 contains 15 residues.

The V and J genes are TRBV7-3 and TRBJ1-1; 10 bases fit TRBD1. J gave up 5 bases and V 5 bases, and 2 bases lay outside the gene matches. Germline V gene data show CDR1 as SGHTA and CDR2 as FQGTGA. The CDR3 sequence is 13 residues long. CDR3 region: CASSQDRGTEAFF. Here the CDR3 DNA reads TGTGCCAGCAGCCAGGACAGGGGGACTGAAGCTTTCTTT.

The chain couples TRBV28 to TRBJ1-2; TRBD1 is a possible D gene (6 bases). The germline V and J ends were trimmed by 2 bases and 3 bases, with 13 bases remaining between them. The CDR3 is made up of 15 amino acids. Germline V gene data show CDR1 as MDHEN and CDR2 as SYDVKM. This CDR3 reads CASSLKGVVYYGYTF. The CDR3 bases are TGTGCCAGCAGTTTAAAGGGGGTCGTGTACTATGGCTACACCTTC.

This clone was counted once. The rearrangement joins TRBV5-5 to TRBJ1-2; TRBD1 might be the D (6 bases). The CDR3 consists of 14 residues. CDR1 SGHKS and CDR2 YYEKEE come from the germline V gene (reference sequence). The V end was cut by 0 bases, the J end by 3 bases, with 9 bases between. The CDR3 sequence: CASSLAAGDYGYTF. CDR3 in DNA: TGTGCCAGCAGCTTGGCCGCAGGGGACTATGGCTACACCTTC.

The chain joins TRBV6-2 or TRBV6-3 to TRBJ2-5; TRBD2 matches at 9 bases. With V trimmed by 2 bases and J by 5 bases, 12 bases remained unmatched. The CDR3 runs to 17 residues. The germline gives CDR1 MNHEY, CDR2 SVGEGT. The CDR3 loop reads CASSYKRLAERSETQYF. The CDR3 bases are TGTGCCAGCAGTTACAAGAGACTAGCGGAACGTTCGGAGACCCAGTACTTC.

This chain links TRBV5-6 with TRBJ2-7; D is unresolved. V was trimmed by 0 bases and J by 3 bases, leaving 10 bases between them. The CDR3 is 14 residues long. The germline V gene encodes CDR1 SGHDT and CDR2 YYEEEE. CDR3: CASSLELGLYEQYF. CDR3 bases: TGTGCCAGCAGCTTGGAGTTGGGCCTCTACGAGCAGTACTTC.

The chain links TRBV4-1 to TRBJ1-4; D is possibly TRBD1 (5 bases). The CDR3 totals 14 residues. V was pared by 7 bases and J by 0 bases, with 9 bases between. Germline V gene data show CDR1 as MGHRA and CDR2 as YSYEKL. The CDR3 loop is CASTGEATNEKLFF. DNA of the CDR3: TGCGCCAGCACGGGGGAAGCAACTAATGAAAAACTGTTTTTT.

The chain links TRBV6-5 to TRBJ1-2, with 9 bases identical to TRBD1. V was clipped by 7 bases and J by 7 bases; unmatched bases: 10. Germline V lookup: CDR1 MNHEY, CDR2 SVGAGI. This CDR3 region has 14 residues. The chain's CDR3 is CASISGGQGRGYTF. CDR3 DNA: TGTGCCAGCATCTCAGGGGGACAGGGCCGTGGCTACACCTTC.

The J gene is TRBJ1-2, the V gene TRBV9, with TRBD1 matching 7 bases. CDR3 length equals 14 residues. Unmatched junction bases numbered 11, after V lost 4 bases and J lost 8 bases. Looked up from germline, CDR1 is SGDLS and CDR2 is YYNGEE. In DNA, the CDR3 is TGTGCCAGCAGCACATACGACAGGGCTGACGGCTACACCTTC. It encodes CASSTYDRADGYTF.